The 26 T cell receptor beta chains presented below share a single source sample, sequenced in a study of blood T cell repertoires in COVID-19. Profiling relied on immunoSEQ multiplex PCR, and the TCRdb table lists in-frame clones only, not all of them. The sample lists around 85,000 clones, 90% seen once, with around 4% in the top ten. Sequencing was done on a sample of peripheral blood. The receptors were sampled from an elderly woman with active or convalescent COVID-19.

In this sample, this clone turned up once. The chain combines TRBV15 with TRBJ2-5; D is perhaps TRBD1 (5 bases). V was clipped by 7 bases and J by 7 bases, with 13 bases between them. CDR3 length: 12 amino acids. Germline V CDR1 and CDR2: LNHNV, YYDKDF (reference sequence). The CDR3 loop reads CATTRRRATQYF. In nucleotides, the CDR3 is TGTGCCACCACCCGGCGCAGGGCGACCCAGTACTTC.

This sequence joins TRBV7-2 and TRBJ2-5; the D gene is possibly TRBD2 (6 bases). The ends were cut back, 5 bases at V and 5 bases at J, with 18 bases in the middle. Per germline, CDR1 SGHTA and CDR2 FQGNSA. This CDR3 has 15 residues. The CDR3 bases are TGTGCCAGCAGCACTCCGACTAGTCTTCCGGAGACCCAGTACTTC. Translated: CASSTPTSLPETQYF.

This sequence joins TRBV9 and TRBJ1-1; the D is unclear. The CDR3 runs 13 residues. V gave up 7 bases and J gave up 6 bases, with 16 bases separating them. Germline-derived CDR1 and CDR2 are SGDLS and YYNGEE. The CDR3, as DNA: TGTGCCAGCGGGCCCTCAGGCACCTCTGAAGCTTTCTTT. Amino acid sequence: CASGPSGTSEAFF.

V is TRBV10-3 and J is TRBJ1-6, with 7 bases identical to TRBD1. CDR1 is ENHRY, CDR2 SYGVKD, per germline. With 7 bases clipped from V and 6 bases from J, the junction kept 3 bases outside the gene matches. This CDR3 has 13 residues. The CDR3 is CAIKGAANSPLHF. CDR3 nucleotide sequence: TGTGCCATCAAGGGGGCGGCTAATTCACCCCTCCACTTT.

The CDR3 is CASSSKPGQTYSPLHF. CDR3 in DNA: TGTGCCAGCAGTTCCAAGCCGGGACAGACATATTCACCCCTCCACTTT. The chain carries TRBV28 and TRBJ1-6; 7 bases align to TRBD1. Germline V gene lookup returns CDR1 MDHEN and CDR2 SYDVKM. The CDR3 has 16 residues. Trimming at V came to 4 bases and at J to 8 bases, leaving 11 bases not matched to a gene. Drawing the rest from reference TRBV28 and TRBJ1-6, the complete variable domain is DVKVTQSSRYLVKRTGEKVFLECVQDMDHENMFWYRQDPGLGLRLIYFSYDVKMKEKGDIPEGYSVSREKKERFSLILESASTNQTSMYLCASSSKPGQTYSPLHFGNGTRLTVT.

The chain carries TRBV19 and TRBJ2-3, with a tentative D call TRBD1 (5 bases). The CDR3 totals 15 residues. Germline values: CDR1 LNHDA, CDR2 SQIVND (reference sequence). V was clipped by 3 bases and J by 4 bases, with 14 bases between them. For the CDR3, the DNA is TGTGCCAGTAGTATTGGCCAGGGTTTATCAGATACGCAGTATTTT. Translated: CASSIGQGLSDTQYF. Together with reference TRBV19 and TRBJ2-3, the CDR3 gives the full variable domain: DGGITQSPKYLFRKEGQNVTLSCEQNLNHDAMYWYRQDPGQGLRLIYYSQIVNDFQKGDIAEGYSVSREKKESFPLTVTSAQKNPTAFYLCASSIGQGLSDTQYFGPGTRLTVL.

This chain connects TRBV25-1 to TRBJ1-5; the D is unclear. The germline V gene encodes CDR1 MGHDK and CDR2 SYGVNS. The germline V and J ends were trimmed by 3 bases and 0 bases, with 3 bases remaining between them. This CDR3 region has 13 residues. CDR3 in amino acids: CASSDVSNQPQHF. Written as DNA, the CDR3 is TGTGCCAGCAGTGACGTTAGCAATCAGCCCCAGCATTTT.

V usage is TRBV5-8 and J usage is TRBJ2-2; no reliable D call. The CDR3 contains 14 residues. V was clipped by 0 bases and J by 4 bases, with 7 bases between them. The germline V gene encodes CDR1 SGHTS and CDR2 YDEGEE. The CDR3 sequence: CASSLGSPTGELFF. As DNA, the CDR3 is TGTGCCAGCAGCTTGGGGAGTCCCACCGGGGAGCTGTTTTTT.

The V call is TRBV5-4, the J call TRBJ2-1, with 10 bases matching TRBD1. Germline CDR1 and CDR2: SGHNT and YYREEE (reference sequence). V was pared by 4 bases and J by 2 bases, with 3 bases of the junction left unmatched. The CDR3 is 15 residues long. CDR3 sequence reads: CASSPGTGAYNEQFF. The CDR3 nucleotides read TGTGCCAGCAGCCCCGGGACAGGGGCCTACAATGAGCAGTTCTTC.

This clone was seen a single time. The chain joins TRBV4-2 to TRBJ2-5; no firm D call. The CDR3 covers 15 residues. CDR1 and CDR2 (germline): LGHNA, YNFKEQ. The V end lost 0 bases, the J end lost 0 bases, and 8 bases lay between the germline ends. This CDR3 is CASSQDLANQETQYF. The CDR3 DNA sequence: TGTGCCAGCAGCCAAGATTTGGCAAACCAAGAGACCCAGTACTTC.

J is TRBJ1-2 and V is TRBV6-6; D gene uncertain. This CDR3 has 15 residues. Germline V gene lookup returns CDR1 MNHNY and CDR2 SVGAGI (reference sequence). V was pared by 2 bases and J by 3 bases, with 13 bases between. CDR3 bases: TGTGCCAGCAGTTACATGAGAGGTTCCGACTATGGCTACACCTTC. This translates into CASSYMRGSDYGYTF.

This clone was observed a single time. V and J are TRBV7-2 and TRBJ2-7, with 9 bases identical to TRBD1. Losses at the gene ends were 5 bases for V and 2 bases for J; bases not matched to a gene: 10. The CDR3 totals 16 residues. In germline, CDR1 is SGHTA, CDR2 FQGNSA. The CDR3 spells CASSPVPGQGTYEQYF. CDR3 DNA: TGTGCCAGCAGCCCAGTCCCGGGACAGGGAACCTACGAGCAGTACTTC. The full variable domain, its missing parts supplied by reference TRBV7-2 and TRBJ2-7, is GAGVSQSPSNKVTEKGKDVELRCDPISGHTALYWYRQSLGQGLEFLIYFQGNSAPDKSGLPSDRFSAERTGGSVSTLTIQRTQQEDSAVYLCASSPVPGQGTYEQYFGPGTRLTVT.

The chain carries TRBV2 and TRBJ1-1; unclear D gene. CDR3 length: 14 residues. Trimming pared 1 base from V and 6 bases from J, leaving 12 bases between. CDR1 SNHLY and CDR2 FYNNEI come from the germline V gene. CDR3 loop: CASSEGPHRAEAFF. The CDR3 coding sequence is TGTGCCAGCAGTGAAGGGCCCCATCGGGCTGAAGCTTTCTTT.

The genes are TRBV6-4 and TRBJ2-2; 7 bases line up with TRBD1. The V and J ends lost 6 bases and 7 bases, in that order; junction bases with no gene match: 11. The CDR3 has 15 residues. Germline V CDR1 and CDR2: MRHNA, SNTAGT. The CDR3 loop reads CASSPGTVGIGELFF. The CDR3 DNA sequence: TGTGCCAGCAGCCCCGGGACAGTCGGCATCGGGGAGCTGTTTTTT.

The V and J genes are TRBV5-1 and TRBJ1-3; 9 positions agree with TRBD1. Trimming cost V 3 bases and J 7 bases; bases outside gene matches: 5. Germline CDR1 is SGHRS and CDR2 is YFSETQ. There are 14 residues in the CDR3. This CDR3 is CASSYTGGGNTIYF. Here the CDR3 DNA reads TGCGCCAGCAGCTATACAGGGGGCGGCAACACCATATATTTT.

V gene TRBV7-2 combines with J gene TRBJ1-2, with TRBD1 as a possible D gene (6 bases). CDR1 is SGHTA, CDR2 FQGNSA, per germline. This CDR3 comprises 15 residues. Trimming stripped 5 bases from V and 4 bases from J, with 17 bases between. The chain's CDR3 is CASSPSGGGVYGYTF. As DNA, the CDR3 is TGTGCCAGCAGCCCTAGTGGGGGCGGCGTCTATGGCTACACCTTC. The variable domain in full, completed from reference TRBV7-2 and TRBJ1-2, reads GAGVSQSPSNKVTEKGKDVELRCDPISGHTALYWYRQSLGQGLEFLIYFQGNSAPDKSGLPSDRFSAERTGGSVSTLTIQRTQQEDSAVYLCASSPSGGGVYGYTFGSGTRLTVV.

The rearrangement links TRBV29-1 to TRBJ2-1; D is perhaps TRBD1 (5 bases). Trimming left V 3 bases short and J 9 bases short, with 15 bases between. The germline gives CDR1 SQVTM, CDR2 ANQGSEA. The CDR3 is 13 residues long. The CDR3 nucleotides are TGCAGCGTTGAGTCCCTGAGTAGGGGTGAGCAGTTCTTC. Translating gives CSVESLSRGEQFF.

The rearrangement links TRBV7-2 to TRBJ2-5, with D perhaps TRBD2 (5 bases). Trimming took 3 bases from V and 4 from J, leaving 12 bases between them. This CDR3 is 14 amino acids long. Germline lookup yields CDR1 SGHTA and CDR2 FQGNSA. DNA for the CDR3: TGTGCCAGCAGCTTTAACCCAGGAGGAGAGACCCAGTACTTC. Translation gives CASSFNPGGETQYF.

The V gene is TRBV6-5, the J gene TRBJ2-7; possible D gene TRBD1, 5 bases. Germline V gene lookup returns CDR1 MNHEY and CDR2 SVGAGI. The CDR3 totals 13 residues. The ends were cut back, 10 bases at V and 3 bases at J, with 16 bases in the middle. CDR3 DNA sequence: TGTGCCACGGTACGCCCAGGGAACTACGAGCAGTACTTC. It codes for CATVRPGNYEQYF.

The V gene is TRBV7-9, the J gene TRBJ1-5, with D tentatively TRBD1 (5 bases). The V gene's germline CDR1 is SEHNR and CDR2 FQNEAQ (reference sequence). This CDR3 is 18 amino acids long. Deletions cut 4 bases from V and 0 bases from J, with 19 bases between. CDR3 residues: CASSSTVGGVDSNQPQHF. In nucleotides, the CDR3 is TGTGCCAGCAGCTCCACTGTGGGGGGTGTTGATAGCAATCAGCCCCAGCATTTT. The complete variable domain, with remaining parts taken from reference TRBV7-9 and TRBJ1-5, reads DTGVSQNPRHKITKRGQNVTFRCDPISEHNRLYWYRQTLGQGPEFLTYFQNEAQLEKSRLLSDRFSAERPKGSFSTLEIQRTEQGDSAMYLCASSSTVGGVDSNQPQHFGDGTRLSIL.

The chain couples TRBV7-8 to TRBJ2-2, with 7 bases that match TRBD2. With 1 base clipped from V and 4 bases from J, the junction kept 3 bases outside the gene matches. This CDR3 is built from 15 residues. From germline, CDR1 is SGHVS and CDR2 FQNEAQ. CDR3 loop: CASSLGGSGTGELFF. The CDR3 nucleotides are TGTGCCAGCAGCTTAGGCGGGAGCGGCACCGGGGAGCTGTTTTTT. Full variable domain (rest looked up from reference TRBV7-8 and TRBJ2-2): GAGVSQSPRYKVAKRGQDVALRCDPISGHVSLFWYQQALGQGPEFLTYFQNEAQLDKSGLPSDRFFAERPEGSVSTLKIQRTQQEDSAVYLCASSLGGSGTGELFFGEGSRLTVL.

The rearrangement links TRBV5-5 to TRBJ2-3; TRBD2 aligns across 7 bases. This CDR3 spans 16 amino acids. The V gene's germline CDR1 is SGHKS and CDR2 YYEKEE (reference sequence). V shed 2 bases, J shed 0 bases, and the junction held 6 bases outside the gene matches. The CDR3 here is CASSFSSGASTDTQYF. DNA for the CDR3: TGTGCCAGCAGCTTCTCTAGCGGTGCTAGCACAGATACGCAGTATTTT.

The chain carries TRBV5-1 and TRBJ1-3; tentative D call: TRBD1 (6 bases). The germline V gene encodes CDR1 SGHRS and CDR2 YFSETQ. This CDR3 region has 13 residues. The V gene lost 0 bases and the J gene lost 7 bases, with 8 bases spanning the gap. The CDR3 reads CASSLGGGNTIYF. CDR3 in DNA: TGCGCCAGCAGCTTGGGAGGGGGTAACACCATATATTTT. Using reference TRBV5-1 and TRBJ1-3 for the parts outside the CDR3, the full variable domain is KAGVTQTPRYLIKTRGQQVTLSCSPISGHRSVSWYQQTPGQGLQFLFEYFSETQRNKGNFPGRFSGRQFSNSRSEMNVSTLELGDSALYLCASSLGGGNTIYFGEGSWLTVV.

J is TRBJ1-1 and V is TRBV2; possibly TRBD1 for D (5 bases). Deletions cut 5 bases from V and 2 bases from J, with 12 bases between. Germline V gene lookup returns CDR1 SNHLY and CDR2 FYNNEI. This CDR3 has 14 amino acids. The CDR3 region is CASSTDRSNTEAFF. CDR3 bases: TGTGCCAGCAGTACCGACAGAAGCAACACTGAAGCTTTCTTT.

The chain is built from TRBV28 and TRBJ2-3; 8 nucleotides match TRBD2. Germline values: CDR1 MDHEN, CDR2 SYDVKM. The J segment lost 0 bases and the V segment lost 5 bases, leaving 4 bases of the junction unmatched. This CDR3 has 15 amino acids. CDR3 sequence: CASSTTSASTDTQYF. CDR3 bases: TGTGCCAGCAGTACGACTAGCGCTAGCACAGATACGCAGTATTTT.

The genes are TRBV28 and TRBJ1-2, with 12 bases identical to TRBD1. The trim removed 6 bases at V and 6 bases at J, leaving 8 bases unmatched. The CDR3 spans 15 residues. Germline assignment: CDR1 MDHEN and CDR2 SYDVKM. Here the CDR3 DNA reads TGTGCCAGCAGCTGGGACAGGGGGCAAGTCGATGGCTACACCTTC. The encoded protein is CASSWDRGQVDGYTF.